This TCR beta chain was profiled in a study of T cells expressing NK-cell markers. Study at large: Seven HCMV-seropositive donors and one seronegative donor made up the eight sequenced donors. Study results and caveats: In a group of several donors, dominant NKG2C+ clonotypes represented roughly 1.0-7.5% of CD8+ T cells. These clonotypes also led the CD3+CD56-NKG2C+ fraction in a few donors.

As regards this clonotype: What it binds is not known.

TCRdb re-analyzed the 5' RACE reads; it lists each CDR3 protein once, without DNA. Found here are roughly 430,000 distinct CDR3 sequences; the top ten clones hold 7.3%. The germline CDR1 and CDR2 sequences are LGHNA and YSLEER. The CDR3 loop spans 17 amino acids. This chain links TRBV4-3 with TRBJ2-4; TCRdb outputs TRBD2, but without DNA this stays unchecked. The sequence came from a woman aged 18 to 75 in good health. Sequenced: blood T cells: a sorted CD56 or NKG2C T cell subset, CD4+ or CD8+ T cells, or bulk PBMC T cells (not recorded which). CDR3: CASSQGRLESGKNIQYF.